The following is a T cell receptor (beta chain) sequence with its context. It was autoimmune disease history or systemic immunosuppression that excluded patients. Some clones are missing from TCRdb's copy, which holds only in-frame ones; the method was immunoSEQ multiplex PCR. The data contain about 68,000 clones, roughly 82% of them singletons. This sample was included in a study of OX40 agonist ivuxolimab in advanced cancers. Overall study context: The patients' treatment was ivuxolimab, an agonistic anti-OX40 (CD134) antibody. Of mixed ages from about 23 to 85 and averaging about 60 years, the group was around 78% male. Under the entry rules, prior anti-PD-1, anti-PD-L1 or anti-CTLA-4 therapy was allowed, and 40% had some.

CDR3 size: 14 residues. Trimming removed 0 bases at V and 2 bases at J, with 8 bases between. CDR1 and CDR2 from the germline V gene are SGHTA and FQGTGA. The TCR was taken from an adult with an advanced solid tumor such as melanoma, head and neck, liver or kidney cancer. This chain uses TRBV7-3 with TRBJ2-7; D gene unclear. Material: CD4+ or CD8+ T cells sorted from blood, obtained in a trial of the OX40 agonist ivuxolimab. For the CDR3, the DNA is TGTGCCAGCAGCTTAACTCATCAGACCTACGAGCAGTACTTC. Its protein product is CASSLTHQTYEQYF.